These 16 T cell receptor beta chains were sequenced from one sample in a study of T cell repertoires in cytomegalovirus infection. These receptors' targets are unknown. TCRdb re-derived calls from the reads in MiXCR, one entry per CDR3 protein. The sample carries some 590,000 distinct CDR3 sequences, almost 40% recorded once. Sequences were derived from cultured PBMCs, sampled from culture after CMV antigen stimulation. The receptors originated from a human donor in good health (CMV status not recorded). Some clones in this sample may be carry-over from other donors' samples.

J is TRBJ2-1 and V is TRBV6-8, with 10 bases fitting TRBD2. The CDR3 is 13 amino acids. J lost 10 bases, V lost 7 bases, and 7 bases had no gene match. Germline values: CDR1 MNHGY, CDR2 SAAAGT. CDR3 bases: TGTGCCAGCACCGTAGCGGGGGGTCAAGAGCAGTTCTTC. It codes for CASTVAGGQEQFF.

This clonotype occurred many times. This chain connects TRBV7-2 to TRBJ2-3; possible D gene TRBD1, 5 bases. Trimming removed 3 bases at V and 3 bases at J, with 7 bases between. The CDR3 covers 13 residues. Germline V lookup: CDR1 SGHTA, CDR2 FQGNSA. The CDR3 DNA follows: TGTGCCAGCAGCTTTGGGGCAACAGATACGCAGTATTTT. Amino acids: CASSFGATDTQYF.

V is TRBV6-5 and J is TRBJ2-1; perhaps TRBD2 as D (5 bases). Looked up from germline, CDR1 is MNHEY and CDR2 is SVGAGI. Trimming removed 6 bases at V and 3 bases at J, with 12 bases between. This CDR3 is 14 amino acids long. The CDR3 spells CASSALGDYNEQFF. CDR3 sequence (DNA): TGTGCCAGCAGCGCCCTGGGAGACTACAATGAGCAGTTCTTC.

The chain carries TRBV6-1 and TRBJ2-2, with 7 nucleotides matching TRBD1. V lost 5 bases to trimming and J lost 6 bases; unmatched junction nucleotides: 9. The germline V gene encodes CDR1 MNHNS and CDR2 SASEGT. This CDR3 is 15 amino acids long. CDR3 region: CASSLTGAIAGELFF. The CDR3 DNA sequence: TGTGCCAGCAGTCTTACAGGGGCCATCGCCGGGGAGCTGTTTTTT.

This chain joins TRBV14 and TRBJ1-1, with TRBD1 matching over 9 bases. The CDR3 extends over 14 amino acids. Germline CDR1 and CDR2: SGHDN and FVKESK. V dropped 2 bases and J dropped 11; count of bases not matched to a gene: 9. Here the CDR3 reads CASSQFGTGKFAFF. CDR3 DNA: TGTGCCAGCAGCCAATTCGGGACAGGGAAGTTTGCTTTCTTT.

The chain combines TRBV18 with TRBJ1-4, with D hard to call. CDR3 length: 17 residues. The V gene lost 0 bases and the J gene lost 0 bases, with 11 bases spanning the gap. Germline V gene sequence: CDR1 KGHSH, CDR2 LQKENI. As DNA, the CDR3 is TGTGCCAGCTCACCACCGGGGAGTCTTGCAACTAATGAAAAACTGTTTTTT. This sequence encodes CASSPPGSLATNEKLFF.

In DNA, the CDR3 is TGTGCCAGCAGCTTAGGTGGGGGGACGACTGAAGCTTTCTTT. Residues: CASSLGGGTTEAFF. The V call is TRBV7-9, the J call TRBJ1-1, with D possibly being TRBD1 (5 bases). Per the germline V gene, CDR1 is SEHNR and CDR2 is FQNEAQ (reference sequence). The CDR3 is 14 residues long. Trimming removed 1 base at V and 5 bases at J, with 11 bases between.

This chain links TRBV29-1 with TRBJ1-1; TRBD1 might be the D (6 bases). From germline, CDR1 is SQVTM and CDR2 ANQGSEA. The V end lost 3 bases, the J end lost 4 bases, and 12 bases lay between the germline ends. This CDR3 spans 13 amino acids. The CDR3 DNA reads TGCAGCGTTGATAACCAGGGGAGCACTGAAGCTTTCTTT. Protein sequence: CSVDNQGSTEAFF.

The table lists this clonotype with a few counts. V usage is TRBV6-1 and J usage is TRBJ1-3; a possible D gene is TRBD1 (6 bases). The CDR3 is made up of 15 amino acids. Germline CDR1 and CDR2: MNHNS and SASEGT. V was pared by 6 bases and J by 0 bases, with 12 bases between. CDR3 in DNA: TGTGCCAGCAGCAAAACAGGGTTCTCTGGAAACACCATATATTTT. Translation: CASSKTGFSGNTIYF.

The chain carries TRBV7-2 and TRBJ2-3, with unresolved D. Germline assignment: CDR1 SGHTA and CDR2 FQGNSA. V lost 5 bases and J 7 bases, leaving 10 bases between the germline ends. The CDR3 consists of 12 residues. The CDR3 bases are TGTGCCAGCAGCCCCACCGAAAATACGCAGTATTTT. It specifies CASSPTENTQYF.

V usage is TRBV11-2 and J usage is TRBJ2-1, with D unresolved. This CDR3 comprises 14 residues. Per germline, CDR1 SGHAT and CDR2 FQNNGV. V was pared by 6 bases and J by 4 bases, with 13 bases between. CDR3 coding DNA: TGTGCCAGCAGTAACGGCCGGCGATACAATGAGCAGTTCTTC. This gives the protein CASSNGRRYNEQFF.

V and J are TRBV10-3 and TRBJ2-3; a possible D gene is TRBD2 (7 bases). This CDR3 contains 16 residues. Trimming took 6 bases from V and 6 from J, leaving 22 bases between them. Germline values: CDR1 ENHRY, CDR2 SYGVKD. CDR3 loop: CAISSKGGGEGDTQYF. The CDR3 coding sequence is TGTGCCATCAGCTCTAAGGGCGGGGGCGAGGGGGATACGCAGTATTTT.

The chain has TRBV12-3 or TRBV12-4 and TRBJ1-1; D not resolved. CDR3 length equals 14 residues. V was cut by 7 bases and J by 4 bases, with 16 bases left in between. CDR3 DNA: TGTGCCAGCACCGTAGGAGAAGGAATCACTGAAGCTTTCTTT. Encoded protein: CASTVGEGITEAFF.

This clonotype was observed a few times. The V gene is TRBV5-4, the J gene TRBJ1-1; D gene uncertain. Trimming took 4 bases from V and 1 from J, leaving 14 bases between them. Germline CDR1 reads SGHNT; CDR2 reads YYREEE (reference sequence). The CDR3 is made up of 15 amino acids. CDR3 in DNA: TGTGCCAGCAGCCTCCTGAGGACGGGGAACACTGAAGCTTTCTTT. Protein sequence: CASSLLRTGNTEAFF.

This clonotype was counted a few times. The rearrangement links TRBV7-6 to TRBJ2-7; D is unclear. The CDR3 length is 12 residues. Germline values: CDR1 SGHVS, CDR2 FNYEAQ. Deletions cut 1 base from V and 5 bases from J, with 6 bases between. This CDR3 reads CASSLVRNEQYF. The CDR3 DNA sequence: TGTGCCAGCAGCTTAGTGCGAAACGAGCAGTACTTC.

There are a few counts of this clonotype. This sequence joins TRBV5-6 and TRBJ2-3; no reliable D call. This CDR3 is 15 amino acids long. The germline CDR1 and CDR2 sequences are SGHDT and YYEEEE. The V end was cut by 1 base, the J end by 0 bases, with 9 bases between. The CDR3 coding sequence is TGTGCCAGCAGCTTGCCAGGAACTAGCACAGATACGCAGTATTTT. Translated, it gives CASSLPGTSTDTQYF.